This passage covers 17 T cell receptor beta chains from one sample sequenced in a study of early T cells in non-severe SARS-CoV-2 infection. Using its own MiXCR run on the 5' RACE reads, TCRdb lists one record per CDR3 protein. Found here are 37,000 or so distinct CDR3 sequences, about 5.3% of them singletons; the top ten hold 20% to 30%. Sequenced sample: whole blood. Receptors were obtained from an adult who was a healthcare worker with PCR-confirmed SARS-CoV-2 infection or an uninfected control (not recorded which).

This clonotype showed up many times. The chain links TRBV29-1 to TRBJ1-1; no clear D. From germline, CDR1 is SQVTM and CDR2 ANQGSEA. There are 12 residues in the CDR3. Deletions cut 5 bases from V and 2 bases from J, with 9 bases between. CDR3 bases: TGCAGCGTTATACGCCGTAACACTGAAGCTTTCTTT. Translation gives CSVIRRNTEAFF.

In this sample, this clonotype turned up many times. The CDR3 region has the DNA TGTGCCAGCAGCCCCTCATCCGGGGAGCTGTTTTTT. Translation gives CASSPSSGELFF. The chain couples TRBV3-1 to TRBJ2-2, with D uncertain. Germline CDR1 and CDR2: LGHDT and YNNKEL (reference sequence). The CDR3 spans 12 residues. V lost 4 bases to trimming and J lost 6 bases, with 6 bases between them.

The sample holds a few counts of this clonotype. The chain combines TRBV6-2 or TRBV6-3 with TRBJ1-1; possible D gene TRBD1, 5 bases. The CDR3 consists of 11 residues. The germline CDR1 and CDR2 sequences are MNHEY and SVGEGT. Deletions cut 7 bases from V and 4 bases from J, with 7 bases between. CDR3 sequence: CASTQGTEAFF. The CDR3 bases are TGTGCCAGCACCCAGGGCACTGAAGCTTTCTTT.

This clonotype was picked up many times. CDR3 protein: CASSYPGTSGTYEQYF. Written as DNA, the CDR3 is TGTGCCAGCAGCTATCCCGGGACTAGCGGGACCTACGAGCAGTACTTC. The chain recombines TRBV21-1 with TRBJ2-7; the table's D gene call, TRBD2, was not cross checked with the DNA. TRBV21-1 is designated a pseudogene. The CDR3 runs 16 residues.

There are many counts of this clonotype. CDR3 sequence: CASSSRHEKLFF. The CDR3 bases are TGTGCCAGCAGTTCCCGTCATGAAAAACTGTTTTTT. This rearrangement joins TRBV28 to TRBJ1-4; unclear D gene. V shed 4 bases and J shed 6 bases, with 6 bases lying between them. This CDR3 comprises 12 residues. CDR1 and CDR2 from the germline V gene are MDHEN and SYDVKM.

This clonotype has ten or more counts. The CDR3 region has the DNA TGTGCCAGCAGCCAAGGCGGCGGCCCCCAAGAGACCCAGTACTTC. Translated: CASSQGGGPQETQYF. This chain joins TRBV4-2 and TRBJ2-5; no reliable D call. The V end lost 1 base, the J end lost 1 base, and 10 bases lay between the germline ends. The germline CDR1 and CDR2 sequences are LGHNA and YNFKEQ. The CDR3 loop spans 15 amino acids.

The chain recombines TRBV10-2 with TRBJ2-2; no reliable D call. Germline V gene lookup returns CDR1 WSHSY and CDR2 SAAADI. V lost 7 bases to trimming and J lost 1 base, with 7 bases between them. This CDR3 comprises 13 residues. CDR3 DNA: TGCGCCAGCAAGGAGTTGAACACCGGGGAGCTGTTTTTT. Residues: CASKELNTGELFF.

In this sample, this clonotype turned up many times. CDR3 loop: CASTYGGEAFF. The CDR3, as DNA: TGTGCCAGCACCTACGGGGGGGAAGCTTTCTTT. This chain joins TRBV28 and TRBJ1-1; tentatively, D is TRBD1 (5 bases). This CDR3 is built from 11 residues. CDR1 and CDR2 (germline): MDHEN, SYDVKM. Trimming pared 7 bases from V and 8 bases from J, leaving 11 bases between.

This sequence joins TRBV28 and TRBJ2-7, with D possibly being TRBD1 (6 bases). CDR3 length equals 15 residues. With 3 bases removed from V and 6 bases from J, the gap between germline ends came to 18 bases. Germline loops: CDR1 MDHEN, CDR2 SYDVKM. The CDR3 spells CASSFSGVGTCEQYF. In DNA, the CDR3 is TGTGCCAGCAGTTTTTCAGGGGTGGGGACCTGCGAGCAGTACTTC.

This clonotype appeared many times. The V and J genes are TRBV6-2 or TRBV6-3 and TRBJ2-7, with no clear D. The ends were cut back, 5 bases at V and 6 bases at J, with 8 bases in the middle. CDR1 and CDR2 from the germline V gene are MNHEY and SVGEGT. The CDR3 has 11 residues. CDR3 bases: TGTGCCAGCAGTACCCTGGTCGAGCAGTACTTC. Translation gives CASSTLVEQYF.

This clonotype was counted ten times or more. The chain uses TRBV12-3 or TRBV12-4 and TRBJ2-1; 11 bases are shared with TRBD2. The CDR3 loop spans 15 amino acids. Trimming at V came to 3 bases and at J to 7 bases, leaving 5 bases not matched to a gene. The CDR3 loop is CASSLASGRRNEQFF. The CDR3 DNA reads TGTGCCAGCAGTTTGGCTAGCGGGAGGAGGAATGAGCAGTTCTTC.

This clonotype was detected only a few times. The chain employs TRBV24-1 and TRBJ2-1; 9 nucleotides line up with TRBD1. This CDR3 spans 13 amino acids. CDR1 is KGHDR, CDR2 SFDVKD, per germline. The junction had 5 bases not matched to a gene; V was cut back by 7 bases and J by 8 bases. The CDR3 loop reads CATSGTGKDEQFF. CDR3 bases: TGTGCCACCAGCGGGACAGGGAAGGATGAGCAGTTCTTC.

There are many counts of this clonotype. The V gene is TRBV3-1, the J gene TRBJ2-1; unclear D gene. This CDR3 is built from 16 residues. CDR1 LGHDT and CDR2 YNNKEL come from the germline V gene (reference sequence). The V end was cut by 2 bases, the J end by 7 bases, with 18 bases between. The CDR3 protein is CASSQSLATVGNEQFF. In DNA form, the CDR3 reads TGTGCCAGCAGCCAATCGTTAGCCACGGTCGGGAATGAGCAGTTCTTC.

This clonotype was counted at least ten times. The CDR3 DNA follows: TGTGCCAGTAGTGAGAGCGGGAGGGCGACAGATACGCAGTATTTT. This translates into CASSESGRATDTQYF. The chain combines TRBV19 with TRBJ2-3; TRBD2 matches at 10 bases. Trimming took 5 bases from V and 3 from J; bases not matched to a gene: 5. This CDR3 has 15 amino acids. The germline V gene has CDR1 LNHDA and CDR2 SQIVND (reference sequence).

This clonotype was recorded at least ten times. This rearrangement joins TRBV2 to TRBJ2-1, with TRBD2 identical over 13 bases. The CDR3 runs to 16 residues. Per germline, CDR1 SNHLY and CDR2 FYNNEI. V lost 7 bases, J lost 3 bases, and 6 bases stayed unmatched. CDR3 coding DNA: TGTGCCAGCATCTCAGGACTAGCGGGAGTCTACAATGAGCAGTTCTTC. This sequence encodes CASISGLAGVYNEQFF. The entire variable domain, with the rest obtained from reference TRBV2 and TRBJ2-1, is as follows: EPEVTQTPSHQVTQMGQEVILRCVPISNHLYFYWYRQILGQKVEFLVSFYNNEISEKSEIFDDQFSVERPDGSNFTLKIRSTKLEDSAMYFCASISGLAGVYNEQFFGPGTRLTVL.

This clonotype was seen many times. The rearrangement links TRBV11-1 to TRBJ2-4; 8 bases are a match to TRBD1. V gave up 0 bases and J gave up 6 bases; unmatched junction bases: 7. Per germline, CDR1 SGHAT and CDR2 FQDESV (reference sequence). The CDR3 totals 16 residues. The CDR3, as DNA: TGTGCCAGCAGCTTAGCCTCTCCCGGGACAGGAAACATTCAGTACTTC. This gives the protein CASSLASPGTGNIQYF.

The table lists this clonotype with many counts. The V gene is TRBV7-6, the J gene TRBJ2-2, with TRBD2 matching 12 bases. The CDR3 covers 16 residues. In germline, CDR1 is SGHVS, CDR2 FNYEAQ. Trimming removed 1 base from V and 6 bases from J; junction bases left unmatched: 3. This CDR3 is CASSLGLAGASGELFF. CDR3 bases: TGTGCCAGCAGCTTAGGACTAGCGGGAGCTTCCGGGGAGCTGTTTTTT.